These 18 T cell receptor beta chains were sequenced from one sample in a study of blood T cells in healthy people across ages. Primers used in a second PCR of about 6 to 11 cycles were a sample-barcoded 5' primer and a J-beta primer mix. From the 5' RACE reads, TCRdb called clonotypes with MiXCR, one entry per CDR3 protein. The table lists more than 800,000 distinct CDR3 sequences, 25% to 35% of them singletons. The sequenced sample consisted of blood. All receptors derive from a woman older than 75 in good health.

This clonotype was picked up a small number of times. The chain couples TRBV6-5 to TRBJ1-6; a weak D match, TRBD1 (6 bases). Germline V gene lookup returns CDR1 MNHEY and CDR2 SVGAGI. V lost 6 bases, J lost 4 bases, and 16 bases lay in between. The CDR3 extends over 16 amino acids. CDR3 DNA sequence: TGTGCCAGCAGCGACCGGGACAATTTTTATAATTCACCCCTCCACTTT. Translated: CASSDRDNFYNSPLHF.

This clonotype has at least ten counts. The chain employs TRBV18 and TRBJ2-5, with TRBD2 matching 8 bases. V was clipped by 4 bases and J by 4 bases; unmatched bases: 5. Per the germline V gene, CDR1 is KGHSH and CDR2 is LQKENI. The CDR3 totals 14 residues. In DNA form, the CDR3 reads TGTGCCAGCTCACTTACTAGCGGTAGAGAGACCCAGTACTTC. Its translation is CASSLTSGRETQYF.

The CDR3 loop is CASNPRGLAGGRTDTQYF. Written as DNA, the CDR3 is TGTGCCAGCAACCCCCGGGGACTAGCGGGGGGGCGCACAGATACGCAGTATTTT. This chain connects TRBV27 to TRBJ2-3; TRBD2 agrees at 16 bases. Germline loops: CDR1 MNHEY, CDR2 SMNVEV (reference sequence). There are 18 residues in the CDR3. Losses at the gene ends were 7 bases for V and 1 base for J; bases not matched to a gene: 8.

At least ten counts were recorded for this clonotype. This chain uses TRBV10-2 with TRBJ2-3; 16 positions agree with TRBD2. In germline, CDR1 is WSHSY, CDR2 SAAADI. The CDR3 consists of 16 residues. V lost 7 bases, J lost 8 bases, and 9 bases stayed unmatched. The chain's CDR3 is CASNPGTSGGAGTQYF. CDR3 bases: TGCGCCAGCAATCCCGGGACTAGCGGGGGGGCAGGTACGCAGTATTTT.

The V gene is TRBV4-1, the J gene TRBJ1-2; 7 positions match TRBD1. The CDR3 has 17 amino acids. The germline gives CDR1 MGHRA, CDR2 YSYEKL. After removal of 4 bases from V and 4 bases from J, the junction contained 15 bases not matched to a gene. The CDR3 bases are TGCGCCAGCAGCCGGGGGAGCCCGCACAGGGGCCTCTATGGCTACACCTTC. It specifies CASSRGSPHRGLYGYTF.

This clonotype was detected only a few times. This may come from a read error, since a much larger clone is one base off. V usage is TRBV12-3 or TRBV12-4 and J usage is TRBJ2-4, with D tentatively TRBD2 (5 bases). The J call may not be correct, given that the DNA end is closer to TRBJ2-7. The CDR3 is 15 residues long. The CDR3 DNA follows: TGTGCCGGCAGTTTAGCGCTTAACAGCCCCTACGAGCAGTACTTC. Translating gives CAGSLALNSPYEQYF.

This clonotype occurred many times. The rearrangement links TRBV20-1 to TRBJ2-7, with 8 bases identical to TRBD1. The CDR3 has 15 amino acids. The germline V gene encodes CDR1 DFQATT and CDR2 SNEGSKA (reference sequence). The J segment lost 0 bases and the V segment lost 5 bases, leaving 9 bases of the junction unmatched. In nucleotides, the CDR3 is TGCAGTGCTCGTGGTGGGACAGGTCACTCCTACGAGCAGTACTTC. This codes for CSARGGTGHSYEQYF.

This clonotype was recorded a few times. The gene calls are TRBV18 and TRBJ1-1; D ambiguous. Germline loops: CDR1 KGHSH, CDR2 LQKENI. This CDR3 spans 13 amino acids. Trimming removed 3 bases from V and 2 bases from J, with 7 bases in between. The CDR3 DNA follows: TGTGCCAGCTCACCTGAACGCAACACTGAAGCTTTCTTT. The encoded protein is CASSPERNTEAFF.

The chain combines TRBV7-9 with TRBJ1-1; D is unresolved. Germline CDR1 and CDR2: SEHNR and FQNEAQ (reference sequence). The CDR3 is made up of 16 amino acids. Trimming shortened V by 3 bases and J by 0 bases, and 14 bases separated the two germline ends. CDR3 region: CASSFSSTGVNTEAFF. The CDR3 nucleotides read TGTGCCAGCAGCTTTTCCTCAACGGGAGTGAACACTGAAGCTTTCTTT.

This clonotype came up many times. The genes are TRBV10-3 and TRBJ2-3, with TRBD2 as a possible D gene (6 bases). Germline V lookup: CDR1 ENHRY, CDR2 SYGVKD. The CDR3 is 14 residues long. V gave up 6 bases and J gave up 0 bases, with 10 bases separating them. The CDR3 spells CAISPGGSTDTQYF. For the CDR3, the DNA is TGTGCCATCAGCCCCGGAGGGAGCACAGATACGCAGTATTTT.

Comment on this clonotype: This may arise from a read error, as a much more abundant clone is one base away. This chain joins TRBV3-1 and TRBJ1-2, with D tentatively TRBD1 (5 bases). The CDR3 sequence is 16 residues long. Germline V CDR1 and CDR2: LGHDT, YNNKEL (reference sequence). CDR3 loop: CASSQDYGTGTHGHTF. The DNA of the CDR3 is TGTGCCAGCAGCCAAGATTATGGAACAGGAACGCATGGCCACACCTTC.

This clonotype was picked up a small number of times. The junction departs from the called germline gene at one end, perhaps through a read error. The rearrangement links TRBV6-5 to TRBJ1-2; D perhaps matches TRBD1 (5 bases). Germline V gives CDR1 MNHEY, CDR2 SVGAGI. The CDR3 covers 14 residues. The CDR3 DNA sequence: TGTGCCAGCAGTTACCGACAGCAAGACTATGGCTGCACCTTC. Protein product: CASSYRQQDYGCTF.

This clonotype has a count of ten or more. The chain has TRBV12-3 or TRBV12-4 and TRBJ2-3; either TRBD1 or TRBD2 may supply D (7 bases each). Trimming cost V 6 bases and J 3 bases, with 16 bases left between them. There are 15 residues in the CDR3. CDR3 in amino acids: CASSGRQGGTDTQYF. In DNA, the CDR3 is TGTGCCAGCAGCGGAAGACAGGGAGGGACAGATACGCAGTATTTT.

This clonotype was seen at least ten times. V usage is TRBV6-2 or TRBV6-3 and J usage is TRBJ2-7; 10 bases are shared with TRBD1. There are 14 residues in the CDR3. V shed 9 bases, J shed 3 bases, and the junction held 8 bases outside the gene matches. Germline V gene sequence: CDR1 MNHEY, CDR2 SVGEGT. CDR3 in DNA: TGTGCCAGTAGAAGCTGGACAGGGGGCTACGAGCAGTACTTC. Protein sequence: CASRSWTGGYEQYF.

This clonotype was seen many times. The rearrangement links TRBV7-9 to TRBJ2-5; a weak D match, TRBD2 (6 bases). This CDR3 is built from 13 residues. V was trimmed by 10 bases and J by 3 bases, leaving 15 bases between them. Germline V gene data show CDR1 as SEHNR and CDR2 as FQNEAQ (reference sequence). The CDR3 loop reads CAIYIRGKETQYF. For the CDR3, the DNA is TGTGCCATCTATATCCGGGGGAAAGAGACCCAGTACTTC.

This clonotype was detected ten times or more. The chain carries TRBV20-1 and TRBJ2-5; 7 bases fit TRBD1. Per germline, CDR1 DFQATT and CDR2 SNEGSKA (reference sequence). With 5 bases clipped from V and 4 bases from J, the junction kept 16 bases outside the gene matches. The CDR3 is 16 amino acids. CDR3: CSAGDRAIGVGETQYF. The CDR3 DNA sequence: TGCAGTGCTGGCGACAGGGCGATCGGGGTTGGAGAGACCCAGTACTTC.

The chain employs TRBV28 and TRBJ1-1; TRBD1 is a possible D gene (5 bases). Trimming took off 6 bases at V and 4 bases at J, with 15 bases between the two ends. The CDR3 is made up of 14 amino acids. Germline CDR1 is MDHEN and CDR2 is SYDVKM. The DNA for the CDR3 is TGTGCCAGCAGAGACATGGGGGGGAGCACTGAAGCTTTCTTT. Its protein is CASRDMGGSTEAFF.

Remarks on this clonotype: At one of its ends the junction is not consistent with the germline gene, which may arise from a read error. The J gene is TRBJ2-3, the V gene TRBV12-3 or TRBV12-4; no firm D call. This CDR3 is built from 16 residues. CDR3 region: CASSFRPNLPSDMQYF. The DNA of the CDR3 is TGTGCCAGCAGTTTTCGGCCGAACCTCCCTTCAGATATGCAGTATTTT.